This TCR beta chain was recorded in a study of CXCR3-negative and CXCR3-positive naive CD8 T cells. In the study overall: The libraries together contributed about 130 million TRB reads, each supplying about 1.5 +/- 0.3 million.

Naive CD8+ T cells displayed a CD45RO-CCR7+CD27+CD95- phenotype. CDR3 size: 11 residues. Study-level points and caveats: Researchers report that CXCR3-positive naive cells carry more hydrophobic TRB CDR3s than CXCR3-negative naive cells.

This clonotype is deemed medium-sized by its frequency. Antigen: not known. All TRB cDNA libraries came from 5' RACE performed with UMI labels. TCRdb re-called the 5' RACE reads; every CDR3 protein appears as one record, without DNA. The sample table includes roughly 4,700 distinct CDR3 sequences. The genes are TRBV12-3 or TRBV12-4 and TRBJ2-1. Sample: naive CXCR3+ CD8+ T cells from blood. As for subset: CD45RO-CCR7+CD27+CD95- naive CD8+ T cells expressing CXCR3 (TNR3+). The clonotype originates from a human donor in good health. Some clones in this sample may be carry-over from other donors' samples. CDR3 sequence: CASSLFNEQFF.